This TCR beta chain emerged from a study of shared clonotypes between healthy human individuals. This CDR3 contains 12 residues. Germline V lookup: CDR1 MNHNS, CDR2 SASEGT. Trimming removed 9 bases at V and 0 bases at J, with 9 bases between. Study findings and constraints: Among donors, the sharing of clonotypes was expected to be influenced by sequencing depth. Only blood was sampled, and tissue TCR repertoires likely differ from blood ones. The four-donor shared clonotypes exceeded non-shared clonotypes in generation probability, with non-shared ones scoring lower.

As to this clone: No antigen is known for it.

Original data processing: ImmunoSEQ junction-only sequences lacked quality scores, so their filtering differed. Data came from immunoSEQ multiplex PCR; TCRdb stores just in-frame clones and leaves some out. V and J calls and clone size are copied from that table; D and trimming were computed from the DNA. The table includes approximately 340,000 clones, less than 85% detected once. The sample was memory CD4+ T cells sorted from blood. Subset: CD45RA-negative fraction. This receptor was taken from a man aged 25 to 40 in good health. The chain uses TRBV6-1 and TRBJ2-7; D call uncertain. The CDR3, as DNA: TGTGCCAGTTCCCTTTCCTCCTACGAGCAGTACTTC. Translating gives CASSLSSYEQYF.